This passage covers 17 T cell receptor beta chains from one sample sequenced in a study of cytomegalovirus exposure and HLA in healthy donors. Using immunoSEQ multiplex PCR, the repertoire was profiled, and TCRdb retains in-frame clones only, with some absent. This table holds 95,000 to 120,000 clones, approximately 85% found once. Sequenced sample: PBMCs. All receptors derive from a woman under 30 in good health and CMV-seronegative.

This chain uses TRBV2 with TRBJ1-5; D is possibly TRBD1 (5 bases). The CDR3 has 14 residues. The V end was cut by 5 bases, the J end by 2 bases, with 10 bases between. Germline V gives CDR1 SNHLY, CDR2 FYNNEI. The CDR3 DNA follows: TGTGCCAGCAGTCAATCGGGGGGCAATCAGCCCCAGCATTTT. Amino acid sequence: CASSQSGGNQPQHF.

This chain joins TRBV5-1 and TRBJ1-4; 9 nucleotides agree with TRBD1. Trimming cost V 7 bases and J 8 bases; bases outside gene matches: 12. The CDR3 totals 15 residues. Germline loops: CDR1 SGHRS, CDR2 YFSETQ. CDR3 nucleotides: TGCGCCAGCCAAACGGGACAGGGCGGAACCGAAAAACTGTTTTTT. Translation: CASQTGQGGTEKLFF. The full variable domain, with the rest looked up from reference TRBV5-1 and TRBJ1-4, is KAGVTQTPRYLIKTRGQQVTLSCSPISGHRSVSWYQQTPGQGLQFLFEYFSETQRNKGNFPGRFSGRQFSNSRSEMNVSTLELGDSALYLCASQTGQGGTEKLFFGSGTQLSVL.

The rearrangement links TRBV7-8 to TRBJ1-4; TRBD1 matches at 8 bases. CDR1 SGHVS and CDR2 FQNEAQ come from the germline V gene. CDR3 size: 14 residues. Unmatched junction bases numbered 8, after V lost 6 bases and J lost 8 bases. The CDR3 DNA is TGTGCCAGCAGTTCGGACAGGGAGGAAGAAAAACTGTTTTTT. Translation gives CASSSDREEEKLFF.

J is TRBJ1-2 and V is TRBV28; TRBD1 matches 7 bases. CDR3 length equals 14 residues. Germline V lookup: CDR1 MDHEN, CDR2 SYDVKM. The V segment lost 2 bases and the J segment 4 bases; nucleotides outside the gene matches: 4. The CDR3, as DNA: TGTGCCAGCAGTTTACCGACAGGGATCTATGGCTACACCTTC. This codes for CASSLPTGIYGYTF.

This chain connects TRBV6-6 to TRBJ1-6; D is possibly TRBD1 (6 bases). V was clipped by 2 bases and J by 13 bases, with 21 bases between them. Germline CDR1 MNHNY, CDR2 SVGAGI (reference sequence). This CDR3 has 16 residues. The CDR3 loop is CASSYDPGGQTMPLHF. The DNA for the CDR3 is TGTGCCAGCAGTTACGATCCGGGGGGACAAACTATGCCCCTCCACTTT.

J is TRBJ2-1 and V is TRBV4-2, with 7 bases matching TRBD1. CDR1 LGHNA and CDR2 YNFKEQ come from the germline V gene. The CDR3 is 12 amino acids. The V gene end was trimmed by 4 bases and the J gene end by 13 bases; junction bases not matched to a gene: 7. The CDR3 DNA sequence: TGTGCCAGCAGCCGGACCGGGACAGATCAGTTCTTC. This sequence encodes CASSRTGTDQFF.

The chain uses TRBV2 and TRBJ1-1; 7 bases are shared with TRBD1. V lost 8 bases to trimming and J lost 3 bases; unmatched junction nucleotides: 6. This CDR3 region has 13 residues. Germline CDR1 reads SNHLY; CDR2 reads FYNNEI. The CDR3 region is CASLGGSDTEAFF. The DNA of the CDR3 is TGTGCCAGCCTAGGGGGCTCAGACACTGAAGCTTTCTTT.

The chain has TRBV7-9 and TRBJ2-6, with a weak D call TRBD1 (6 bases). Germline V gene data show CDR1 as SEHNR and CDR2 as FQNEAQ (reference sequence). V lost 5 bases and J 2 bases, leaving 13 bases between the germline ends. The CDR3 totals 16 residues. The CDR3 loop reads CASSRNRAPGANVLTF. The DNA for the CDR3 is TGTGCCAGCAGCCGCAACAGGGCCCCTGGGGCCAACGTCCTGACTTTC.

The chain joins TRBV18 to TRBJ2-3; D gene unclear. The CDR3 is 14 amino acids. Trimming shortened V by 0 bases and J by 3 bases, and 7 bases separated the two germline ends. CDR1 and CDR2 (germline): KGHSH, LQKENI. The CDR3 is CASSPPSETDTQYF. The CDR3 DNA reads TGTGCCAGCTCACCACCGTCAGAAACAGATACGCAGTATTTT.

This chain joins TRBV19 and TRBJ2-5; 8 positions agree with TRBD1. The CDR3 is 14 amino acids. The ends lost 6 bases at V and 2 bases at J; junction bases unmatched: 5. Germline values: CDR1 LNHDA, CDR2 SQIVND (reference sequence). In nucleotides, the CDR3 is TGTGCCAGTAGCGCCCACAGGGGGCAAGAGACCCAGTACTTC. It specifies CASSAHRGQETQYF.

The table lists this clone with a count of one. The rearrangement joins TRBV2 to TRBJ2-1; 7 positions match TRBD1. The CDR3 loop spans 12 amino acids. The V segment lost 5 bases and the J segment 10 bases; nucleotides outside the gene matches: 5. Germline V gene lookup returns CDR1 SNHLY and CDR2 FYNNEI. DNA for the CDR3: TGTGCCAGCAGTTCACAGGGGTGGGAGCAGTTCTTC. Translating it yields CASSSQGWEQFF.

CDR3 amino acids: CASSPRGESYEQYF. CDR3 nucleotides: TGCGCCAGCAGCCCCAGGGGGGAGTCCTACGAGCAGTACTTC. The chain uses TRBV5-1 and TRBJ2-7, with a tentative D call TRBD1 (7 bases). CDR3 size: 14 residues. Trimming cost V 4 bases and J 1 base, with 12 bases left between them. Germline V gene data show CDR1 as SGHRS and CDR2 as YFSETQ.

The CDR3 DNA sequence: TGTGCCAGCAGTTTCGGGACAAGAAATACCTATGAGCAGTTCTTC. This translates into CASSFGTRNTYEQFF. The chain uses TRBV27 and TRBJ2-1; D may be TRBD1 (6 bases). Germline V gene sequence: CDR1 MNHEY, CDR2 SMNVEV (reference sequence). Trimming took 3 bases from V and 8 from J, leaving 17 bases between them. The CDR3 has 15 residues.

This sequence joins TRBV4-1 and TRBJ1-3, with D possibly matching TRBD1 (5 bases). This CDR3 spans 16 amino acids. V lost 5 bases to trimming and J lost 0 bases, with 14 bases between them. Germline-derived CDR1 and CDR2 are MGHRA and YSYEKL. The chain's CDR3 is CASSFDQGGSGNTIYF. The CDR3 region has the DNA TGCGCCAGCAGCTTTGATCAGGGCGGCTCTGGAAACACCATATATTTT.

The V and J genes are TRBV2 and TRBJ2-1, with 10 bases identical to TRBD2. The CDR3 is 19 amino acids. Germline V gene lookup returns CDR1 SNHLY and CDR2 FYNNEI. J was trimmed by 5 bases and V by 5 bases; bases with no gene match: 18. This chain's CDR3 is CASSRAKSQAGGPDNEQFF. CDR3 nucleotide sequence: TGTGCCAGCAGTAGGGCCAAGTCCCAAGCGGGGGGGCCTGACAATGAGCAGTTCTTC. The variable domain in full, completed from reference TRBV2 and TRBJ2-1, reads EPEVTQTPSHQVTQMGQEVILRCVPISNHLYFYWYRQILGQKVEFLVSFYNNEISEKSEIFDDQFSVERPDGSNFTLKIRSTKLEDSAMYFCASSRAKSQAGGPDNEQFFGPGTRLTVL.

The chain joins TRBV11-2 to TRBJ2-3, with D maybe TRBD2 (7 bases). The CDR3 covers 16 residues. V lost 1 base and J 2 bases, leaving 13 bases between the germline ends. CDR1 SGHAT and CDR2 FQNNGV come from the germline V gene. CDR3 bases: TGTGCCAGCAGCTTAGTTGCGGGGGCCAACACAGATACGCAGTATTTT. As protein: CASSLVAGANTDTQYF.

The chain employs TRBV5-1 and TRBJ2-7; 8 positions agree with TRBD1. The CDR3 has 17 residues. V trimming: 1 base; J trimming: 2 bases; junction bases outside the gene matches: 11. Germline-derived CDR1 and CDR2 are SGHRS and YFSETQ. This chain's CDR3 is CASSLPSRTGNPYEQYF. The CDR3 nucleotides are TGCGCCAGCAGCTTGCCCTCCCGGACAGGGAATCCCTACGAGCAGTACTTC.